The clone carrying this T cell receptor (beta chain) is a singleton in its sample. Its specificity is unknown. V dropped 5 bases and J dropped 1 base, with 6 bases sitting between them. The CDR3 loop spans 12 amino acids. Germline V CDR1 and CDR2: SGHTA, FQGNSA. Only in-frame clones appear in the TCRdb table, and some are missing; sequencing was by immunoSEQ multiplex PCR. The table records 85,000 to 100,000 clones, 85% to 95% of them present only once. These data originate in a study of graft-versus-host responses after intestinal transplantation. Study summary: Once they had received anti-thymocyte globulin induction, all recipients took tacrolimus and steroids for around 3 years.

Study outcomes and limitations: Recipient marrow harbored GvH clones, some of which surfaced first in ileum or blood.

Sequenced material: unstimulated CD8+ T cells sorted from spleen or lymph node cells, taken before transplant. The TCR sequence derives from a human donor who was the organ donor for an intestinal transplant. The chain uses TRBV7-2 and TRBJ2-7; perhaps TRBD2 as D (5 bases). The CDR3 DNA reads as TGTGCCAGCAGCCCGGGGTCCTACGAGCAGTACTTC. Residues: CASSPGSYEQYF.